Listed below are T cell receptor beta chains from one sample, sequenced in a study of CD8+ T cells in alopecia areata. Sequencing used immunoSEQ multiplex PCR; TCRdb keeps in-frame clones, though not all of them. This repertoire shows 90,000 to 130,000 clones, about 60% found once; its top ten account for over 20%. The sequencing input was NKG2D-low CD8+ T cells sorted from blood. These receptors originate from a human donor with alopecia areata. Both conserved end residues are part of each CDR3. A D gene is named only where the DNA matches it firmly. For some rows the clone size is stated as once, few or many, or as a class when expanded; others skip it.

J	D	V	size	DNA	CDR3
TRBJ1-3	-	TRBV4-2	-	TGTGCCAGCAGCCAGGGACTGAACTCTGGAAACACCATATATTTT	CASSQGLNSGNTIYF
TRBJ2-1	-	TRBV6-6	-	TGTGCCAGCATGCTCGGACAGACTTACAATGAGCAGTTCTTC	CASMLGQTYNEQFF
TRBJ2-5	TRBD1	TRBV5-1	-	TGCGCCAGCAGCTTGGGGACAGGGCAAGAGACCCAGTACTTC	CASSLGTGQETQYF
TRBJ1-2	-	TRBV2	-	TGTGCCGGACTAATGGAGAGCTATGGCTACACCTTC	CAGLMESYGYTF
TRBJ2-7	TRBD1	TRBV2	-	TGTGCCAGCAGTCCGGGACAGGGGACGTGGGAGCAGTACTTC	CASSPGQGTWEQYF
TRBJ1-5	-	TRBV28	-	TGTGCCAGCAGTTTATTAGAGACCAATCAGCCCCAGCATTTT	CASSLLETNQPQHF
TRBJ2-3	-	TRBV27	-	TGTGCCAGCAGTTGGGGGATCGCAGATACGCAGTATTTT	CASSWGIADTQYF
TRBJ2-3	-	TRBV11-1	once	TGTGCCAGCAGCTCCTCCGGACAGCTCACAGATACGCAGTATTTT	CASSSSGQLTDTQYF
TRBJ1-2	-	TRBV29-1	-	TGCAGCGTTGAAGAGGACTATGGCTACACCTTC	CSVEEDYGYTF
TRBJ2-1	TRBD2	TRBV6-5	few	TGTGCCAGCAGTGTGCTAGCGGGAACCAATGAGCAGTTCTTC	CASSVLAGTNEQFF
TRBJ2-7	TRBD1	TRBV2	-	TGTGCCAGCAGTGGAAACCGGGACAGGGGCTCCTACGAGCAGTACTTC	CASSGNRDRGSYEQYF
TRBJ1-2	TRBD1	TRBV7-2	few	TGTGCCAGCAGGCGTGAGAGGACAGGGTTCTTCGGCTACACCTTC	CASRRERTGFFGYTF
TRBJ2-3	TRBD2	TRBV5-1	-	TGCGCCAGCAGCTTCTTAGCGGGAGGGGACACAGATACGCAGTATTTT	CASSFLAGGDTDTQYF
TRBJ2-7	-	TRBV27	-	TGTGCCAGCAGCTCCTCCTACGAGCAGTACTTC	CASSSSYEQYF
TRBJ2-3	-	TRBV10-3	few	TGTGCCATCAGATCCGCGCAGGGTGGGGATACAGATACGCAGTATTTT	CAIRSAQGGDTDTQYF
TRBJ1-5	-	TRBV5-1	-	TGCGCCAGCAGCCTAGACACCTATCAGCCCCAGCATTTT	CASSLDTYQPQHF
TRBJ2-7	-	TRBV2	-	TGTGCCAGCCGTGAATTCGGCAACGACTCCTACGAGCAGTACTTC	CASREFGNDSYEQYF
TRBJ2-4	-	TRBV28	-	TGTGCCAGCAGTTCCTACCGGGAAAACCAGGACATTCAGTACTTC	CASSSYRENQDIQYF
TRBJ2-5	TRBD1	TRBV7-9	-	TGTGCCAGCAGCACAGGGACAGAAGAGACCCAGTACTTC	CASSTGTEETQYF